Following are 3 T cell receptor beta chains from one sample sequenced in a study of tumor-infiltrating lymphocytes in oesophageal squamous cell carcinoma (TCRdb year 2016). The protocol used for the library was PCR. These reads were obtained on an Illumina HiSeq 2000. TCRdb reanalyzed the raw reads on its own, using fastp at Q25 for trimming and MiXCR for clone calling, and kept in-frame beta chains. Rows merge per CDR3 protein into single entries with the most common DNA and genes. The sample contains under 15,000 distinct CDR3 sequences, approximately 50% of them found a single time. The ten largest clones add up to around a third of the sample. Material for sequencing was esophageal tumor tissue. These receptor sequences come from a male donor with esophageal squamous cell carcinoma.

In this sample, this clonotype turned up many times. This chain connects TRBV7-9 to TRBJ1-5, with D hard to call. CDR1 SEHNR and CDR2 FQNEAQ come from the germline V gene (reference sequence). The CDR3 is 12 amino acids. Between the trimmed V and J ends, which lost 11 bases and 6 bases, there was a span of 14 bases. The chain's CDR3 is CARRRAGQPQHF. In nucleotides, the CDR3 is TGTGCCCGCCGGAGGGCGGGTCAGCCCCAGCATTTT.

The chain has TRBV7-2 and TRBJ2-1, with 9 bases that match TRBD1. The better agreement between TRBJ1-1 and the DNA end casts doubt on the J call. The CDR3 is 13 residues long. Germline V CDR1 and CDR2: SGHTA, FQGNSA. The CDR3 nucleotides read TGTGCCAGCAGCCTAGACAGGGGGACTGAAGCTTTCTTT. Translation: CASSLDRGTEAFF.

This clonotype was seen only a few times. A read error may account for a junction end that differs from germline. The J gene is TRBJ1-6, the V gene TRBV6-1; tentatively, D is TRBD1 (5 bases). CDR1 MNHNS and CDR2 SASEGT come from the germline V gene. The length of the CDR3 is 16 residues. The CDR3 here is CASSRELGRKFLPLHF. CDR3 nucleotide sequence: TGTGCCAGCAGCCGCGAACTGGGACGGAAATTTTTGCCCCTCCACTTC.